Listed below are T cell receptor beta chains from one sample, sequenced in a study of beta chain features in type 1 diabetes. Clones were sequenced by immunoSEQ multiplex PCR, and TCRdb holds only the in-frame ones, with some missing. Of 9,000 or so clones in the sample, 75% to 85% are singletons; the top ten hold around 1.5%. Specimen: Tregs from blood. The receptors originated from a woman aged 18-30 years in good health. The CDR3 runs from the conserved cysteine through the conserved F or W. D genes are given only for firm matches. Rows give clone size only sometimes, using once, few, many, or a class for an expanded clone.

15,NA,TRBV19,TRBJ1-1,NA,CASSPTGPWATEAFF,TGTGCCAGTAGTCCAACAGGGCCATGGGCCACTGAAGCTTTCTTT
17,NA,TRBV11-2,TRBJ2-7,NA,CASSLGTLPSASYEQYF,TGTGCCAGCAGCTTAGGTACTTTACCTAGCGCCTCCTACGAGCAGTACTTC
13,NA,TRBV30,TRBJ1-2,NA,CAWSVRGNYGYTF,TGTGCCTGGAGTGTACGGGGAAACTATGGCTACACCTTC
13,few,TRBV28,TRBJ2-7,NA,CASSFTGYYEQYF,TGTGCCAGCAGTTTTACAGGTTACTACGAGCAGTACTTC
13,once,TRBV5-1,TRBJ1-2,TRBD1,CASSLQGAGGYTF,TGCGCCAGCAGCCTACAGGGGGCAGGAGGCTACACCTTC
15,NA,TRBV2,TRBJ2-3,NA,CASSETGFFTDTQYF,TGTGCCAGCAGTGAAACAGGGTTTTTCACAGATACGCAGTATTTT
17,NA,TRBV7-9,TRBJ2-1,TRBD2,CASTLSPLAGVVHEQFF,TGTGCCAGCACCCTCTCACCACTAGCGGGAGTGGTCCATGAGCAGTTCTTC
17,NA,TRBV7-9,TRBJ2-3,NA,CASSSPRRDSRGDTQYF,TGTGCCAGCAGCTCTCCCCGGCGGGACTCCCGGGGAGATACGCAGTATTTT
18,NA,TRBV11-2,TRBJ2-7,TRBD1,CASSLYPDPGQESYEQYF,TGTGCCAGCAGCTTATACCCTGATCCGGGACAGGAGAGCTACGAGCAGTACTTC
13,NA,TRBV5-4,TRBJ2-7,TRBD1,CASSRGQGEVQYF,TGTGCCAGCAGCCGAGGACAGGGTGAAGTGCAGTACTTC
16,NA,TRBV18,TRBJ1-5,TRBD1,CASSHNVQGASQPQHF,TGTGCCAGCTCCCACAATGTACAGGGGGCGAGTCAGCCCCAGCATTTT
11,NA,TRBV29-1,TRBJ2-7,TRBD2,CSVGGGYEQYF,TGCAGCGTTGGGGGGGGGTACGAGCAGTACTTC
13,NA,TRBV6-1,TRBJ1-5,NA,CASSVGGVQPQHF,TGTGCCAGCAGTGTCGGGGGGGTTCAGCCCCAGCATTTT
13,NA,TRBV27,TRBJ1-2,TRBD1,CASRQGVLYGYTF,TGTGCCAGCAGACAGGGGGTTCTCTATGGCTACACCTTC
11,NA,TRBV6-6,TRBJ1-1,NA,CASTSRVEAFF,TGTGCCAGCACTTCCCGGGTGGAAGCTTTCTTT
14,once,TRBV18,TRBJ2-7,NA,CASSPPLQTYEQYF,TGTGCCAGCTCACCACCGTTACAGACCTACGAGCAGTACTTC
14,NA,TRBV19,TRBJ1-5,NA,CASSISRTNQPQHF,TGTGCCAGTAGTATTTCCAGGACTAATCAGCCCCAGCATTTT
12,NA,TRBV7-9,TRBJ1-2,NA,CASSLQGQGYTF,TGTGCCAGCAGCTTACAGGGACAAGGCTACACCTTC
13,NA,TRBV29-1,TRBJ2-1,NA,CSVRPRRNNEQFF,TGCAGCGTCCGACCCCGGAGGAACAATGAGCAGTTCTTC
17,NA,TRBV5-6,TRBJ2-7,TRBD2,CASSLDPGLAGDYEQYF,TGTGCCAGCAGCTTGGACCCGGGACTAGCGGGGGACTACGAGCAGTACTTC
13,once,TRBV10-3,TRBJ2-3,NA,CAISDSGRDTQYF,TGTGCCATCAGTGACTCTGGGAGGGATACGCAGTATTTT
13,NA,TRBV29-1,TRBJ2-1,NA,CSVSVVNGGEQFF,TGCAGCGTGAGTGTAGTGAACGGCGGTGAGCAGTTCTTC
17,NA,TRBV5-1,TRBJ2-7,TRBD2,CASSLAGLAGPWDEQYF,TGCGCCAGCAGCTTAGCTGGGCTAGCGGGACCTTGGGACGAGCAGTACTTC
19,NA,TRBV5-1,TRBJ2-1,TRBD2,CASSLTLAGALSTHNGQFF,TGCGCCAGCAGCTTGACCCTAGCGGGGGCCCTATCAACGCACAATGGGCAGTTCTTC
15,NA,TRBV7-2,TRBJ2-1,NA,CASNEQGITYNEQFF,TGTGCCAGCAATGAACAGGGCATAACTTACAATGAGCAGTTCTTC
13,NA,TRBV19,TRBJ1-5,NA,CASTGQSNQPQHF,TGTGCCAGTACAGGGCAGAGCAATCAGCCCCAGCATTTT
14,NA,TRBV30,TRBJ2-2,NA,CAWSVPWGAGELFF,TGTGCCTGGAGTGTACCCTGGGGGGCCGGGGAGCTGTTTTTT
11,NA,TRBV19,TRBJ2-7,TRBD1,CATRQGYEQYF,TGTGCCACCCGACAGGGATACGAGCAGTACTTC
15,NA,TRBV7-2,TRBJ1-2,NA,CASSSPLGSYYGYTF,TGTGCCAGCAGCTCCCCCCTAGGCAGCTACTATGGCTACACCTTC
14,few,TRBV30,TRBJ2-4,NA,CAWSGTIAKNIQYF,TGTGCCTGGAGCGGGACAATAGCCAAAAACATTCAGTACTTC
15,once,TRBV6-1,TRBJ2-5,TRBD2,CASSEPPGGRETQYF,TGTGCCAGCAGTGAACCCCCCGGGGGGAGAGAGACCCAGTACTTC
11,few,TRBV20-1,TRBJ2-7,NA,CSSGTTYEQYF,TGCAGTAGCGGGACAACCTACGAGCAGTACTTC
15,few,TRBV28,TRBJ2-7,NA,CASSLTGTTFYEQYF,TGTGCCAGCAGTTTAACGGGTACCACTTTCTACGAGCAGTACTTC
18,NA,TRBV7-9,TRBJ2-5,TRBD2,CASSLGTSGRVYQETQYF,TGTGCCAGCAGCTTGGGGACTAGCGGGAGGGTGTACCAAGAGACCCAGTACTTC
15,NA,TRBV7-9,TRBJ2-1,TRBD2,CASSPRGAIYNEQFF,TGTGCCAGCAGCCCGCGGGGGGCTATCTACAATGAGCAGTTCTTC
15,few,TRBV6-5,TRBJ2-2,NA,CASSINRDNTGELFF,TGTGCCAGCAGTATCAACAGAGATAACACCGGGGAGCTGTTTTTT
13,NA,TRBV6-1,TRBJ1-2,TRBD1,CASSVGDRLGYTF,TGTGCCAGCAGTGTTGGGGACAGGCTTGGCTACACCTTC
15,NA,TRBV5-1,TRBJ1-6,NA,CASSLWGQDNSPLHF,TGCGCCAGCAGCTTGTGGGGGCAGGATAATTCACCCCTCCACTTT
15,NA,TRBV19,TRBJ1-5,TRBD1,CASHLTGDSNQPQHF,TGTGCCAGTCACCTCACAGGGGATAGCAATCAGCCCCAGCATTTT
14,NA,TRBV5-1,TRBJ1-6,NA,CASSLDSFNSPLHF,TGCGCCAGCAGCTTGGACAGTTTTAATTCACCCCTCCACTTT
14,NA,TRBV18,TRBJ1-2,TRBD1,CASSPTDRGRGYTF,TGTGCCAGCTCACCAACGGACAGGGGAAGGGGCTACACCTTC
16,NA,TRBV7-9,TRBJ2-1,TRBD2,CASSLGYGRASNEQFF,TGTGCCAGCAGCTTAGGTTACGGGAGGGCCTCAAATGAGCAGTTCTTC
15,NA,TRBV7-9,TRBJ1-1,NA,CASSLLQQGNTEAFF,TGTGCCAGCAGCTTACTACAGCAGGGGAACACTGAAGCTTTCTTT
14,NA,TRBV5-1,TRBJ2-6,TRBD2,CASGRTAGVNVLTF,TGCGCCAGCGGGAGGACGGCGGGAGTCAACGTCCTGACTTTC
13,NA,TRBV5-6,TRBJ2-5,TRBD1,CASSDRGRETQYF,TGTGCCAGCAGCGACAGGGGGCGCGAGACCCAGTACTTC
16,NA,TRBV5-1,TRBJ1-1,NA,CASSRGYTGANTEAFF,TGCGCCAGCAGCCGAGGGTATACGGGTGCGAACACTGAAGCTTTCTTT
15,NA,TRBV7-9,TRBJ2-7,TRBD1,CASSFNRQGADEQYF,TGTGCCAGCAGCTTTAATAGACAGGGGGCGGACGAGCAGTACTTC
17,NA,TRBV28,TRBJ1-5,NA,CASSSEVGAGWNQPQHF,TGTGCCAGCAGTTCCGAAGTCGGTGCAGGGTGGAATCAGCCCCAGCATTTT
16,NA,TRBV6-5,TRBJ1-1,TRBD1,CASSSRQGAWNTEAFF,TGTGCCAGCAGTTCCCGACAGGGGGCTTGGAACACTGAAGCTTTCTTT
16,few,TRBV19,TRBJ2-7,TRBD1,CASSRTGTGSSYEQYF,TGTGCCAGTAGTCGAACCGGGACAGGGAGCTCCTACGAGCAGTACTTC
16,NA,TRBV11-2,TRBJ2-3,TRBD2,CASSRGAGGGTDTQYF,TGTGCCAGCAGCCGGGGAGCGGGGGGGGGCACAGATACGCAGTATTTT
16,NA,TRBV5-1,TRBJ1-2,NA,CASSLALTAPNYGYTF,TGCGCCAGCAGCTTGGCGCTGACAGCCCCAAACTATGGCTACACCTTC
14,once,TRBV25-1,TRBJ2-5,NA,CASSELTVPGTQYF,TGTGCCAGCAGTGAATTGACAGTTCCGGGGACCCAGTACTTC